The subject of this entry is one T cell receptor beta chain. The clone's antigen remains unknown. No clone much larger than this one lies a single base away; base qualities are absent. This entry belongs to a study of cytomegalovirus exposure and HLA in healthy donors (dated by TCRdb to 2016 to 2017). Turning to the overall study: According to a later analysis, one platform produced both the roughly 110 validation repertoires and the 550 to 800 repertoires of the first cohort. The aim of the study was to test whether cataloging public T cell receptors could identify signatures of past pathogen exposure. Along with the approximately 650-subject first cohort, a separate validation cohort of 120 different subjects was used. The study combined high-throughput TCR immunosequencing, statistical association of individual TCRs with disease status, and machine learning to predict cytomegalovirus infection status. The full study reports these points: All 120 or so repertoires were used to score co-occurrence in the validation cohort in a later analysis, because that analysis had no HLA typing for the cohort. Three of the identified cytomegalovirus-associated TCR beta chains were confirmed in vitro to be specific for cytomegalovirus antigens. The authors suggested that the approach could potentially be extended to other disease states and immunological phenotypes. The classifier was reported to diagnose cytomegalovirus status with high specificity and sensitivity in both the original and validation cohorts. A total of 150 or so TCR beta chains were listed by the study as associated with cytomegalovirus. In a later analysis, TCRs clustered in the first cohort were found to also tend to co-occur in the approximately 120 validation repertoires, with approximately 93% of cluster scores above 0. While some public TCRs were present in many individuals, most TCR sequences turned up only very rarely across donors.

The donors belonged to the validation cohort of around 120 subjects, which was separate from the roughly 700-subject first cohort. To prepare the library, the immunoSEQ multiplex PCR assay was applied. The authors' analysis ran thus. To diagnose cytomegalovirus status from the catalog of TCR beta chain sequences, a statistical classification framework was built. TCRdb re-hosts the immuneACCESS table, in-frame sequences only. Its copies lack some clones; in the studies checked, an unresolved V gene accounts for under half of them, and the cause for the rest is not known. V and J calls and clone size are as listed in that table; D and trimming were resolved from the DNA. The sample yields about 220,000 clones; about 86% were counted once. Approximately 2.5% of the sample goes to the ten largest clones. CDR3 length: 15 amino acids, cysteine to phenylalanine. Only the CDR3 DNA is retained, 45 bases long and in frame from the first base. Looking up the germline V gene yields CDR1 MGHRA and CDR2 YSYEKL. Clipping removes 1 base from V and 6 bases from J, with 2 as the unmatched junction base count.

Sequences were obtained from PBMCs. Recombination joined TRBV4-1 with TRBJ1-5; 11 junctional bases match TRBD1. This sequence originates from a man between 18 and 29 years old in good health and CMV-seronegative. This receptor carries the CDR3 CASSQAGTGGQPQHF. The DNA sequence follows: TGCGCCAGCAGCCAAGCCGGGACAGGGGGTCAGCCCCAGCATTTT.